The clone carrying this TCR beta chain was counted once. The V gene lost 4 bases and the J gene lost 0 bases, with 15 bases spanning the gap. Germline CDR1 reads WSHSY; CDR2 reads SAAADI. The CDR3 is 16 residues long. The data were obtained in a study of shared T cell receptors in the human thymus. Sequenced by immunoSEQ multiplex PCR; TCRdb stores in-frame clones only, minus some. In the table there are about 730,000 clones, approximately 83% of which are singletons. These data also formed part of another study, on human thymus T cells. That paper adds: Each of the donors was a healthy Finnish infant who was undergoing open corrective cardiac surgery for congenital heart defects. In corrective heart surgery, resections were taken, and these provided the thymus tissue. Usage of V and J genes appeared biased in thymic and blood repertoires.

Sequences were obtained from thymocytes. The rearrangement joins TRBV10-2 to TRBJ1-2; TRBD1 is a possible D gene (5 bases). The TCR sequence derives from a girl less than two years old with a congenital heart defect. The CDR3 here is CASSGILDRTNYGYTF. DNA for the CDR3: TGCGCCAGCAGTGGAATACTCGACAGAACTAACTATGGCTACACCTTC.